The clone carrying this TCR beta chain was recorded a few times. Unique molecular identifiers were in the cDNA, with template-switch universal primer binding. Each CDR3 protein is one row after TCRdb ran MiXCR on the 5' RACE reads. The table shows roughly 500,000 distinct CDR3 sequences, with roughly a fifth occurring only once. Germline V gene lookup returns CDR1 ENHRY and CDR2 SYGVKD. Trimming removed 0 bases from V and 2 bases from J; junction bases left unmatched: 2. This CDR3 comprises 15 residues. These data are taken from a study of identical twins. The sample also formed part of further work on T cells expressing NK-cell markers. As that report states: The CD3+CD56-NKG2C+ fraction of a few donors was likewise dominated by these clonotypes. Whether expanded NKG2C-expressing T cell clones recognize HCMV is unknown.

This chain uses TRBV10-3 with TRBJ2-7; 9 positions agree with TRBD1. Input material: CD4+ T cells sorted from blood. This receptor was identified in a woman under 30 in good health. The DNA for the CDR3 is TGTGCCATCAGTGAGTCCACAGGGGGCCCCTACGAGCAGTACTTC. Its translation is CAISESTGGPYEQYF.